This T cell receptor beta chain was recovered during a study of a mutant IDH1 vaccine in newly diagnosed glioma. About the study: The treated population exhibited a male proportion of roughly 62%, a female proportion of roughly 40%, and a mean age of about 40 years. Pretreatment consisted of radiotherapy, temozolomide, or both, with most receiving both. At week 47 came visit V13, while visit V12 had come at week 35. Overall study results and limits: The authors found pseudoprogression apparently unrelated to changes in top peripheral T cell clonotypes.

Assay used: immunoSEQ multiplex PCR; TCRdb lists only in-frame clones, some missing. The data hold about 56,000 clones, with 86% observed a single time. Germline V lookup: CDR1 SGHTA, CDR2 FQGTGA. The CDR3 has 14 residues. V shed 1 base and J shed 4 bases, with 10 bases lying between them. On this clone: Its target is not known.

Time point in this sample: week 35, safety follow-up. With topical imiquimod, each dose of the vaccine consisted of 300 ug of mutant IDH1 20-mer peptide. The clonotype originates from a man in his forties with glioma. The sample here was PBMCs, taken from a glioma patient whose treatment included an IDH1 peptide vaccine. The rearrangement uses TRBV7-3 and TRBJ1-1, with D tentatively TRBD1 (5 bases). CDR3 in amino acids: CASSLRQGSTEAFF. In DNA, the CDR3 is TGTGCCAGCAGCTTAAGGCAGGGTTCCACTGAAGCTTTCTTT.